Listed below are T cell receptor beta chains from one sample, sequenced in a study of early T cells in non-severe SARS-CoV-2 infection. TCRdb processed the 5' RACE reads anew with MiXCR; each CDR3 protein has one entry. The sample yields about 55,000 distinct CDR3 sequences, about 13% seen once. Sequencing was performed on whole blood, taken at baseline. All receptors derive from an adult who was a healthcare worker with PCR-confirmed SARS-CoV-2 infection or an uninfected control (not recorded which). Each CDR3 is given with its conserved first and last residue. Fields, in order: D gene, V gene, J gene, clone size, CDR3 DNA, CDR3 protein. A D gene is named only where the DNA matches it firmly. Size is omitted from some rows. Given values are once, few, many or a class for expanded clones.

d_gene: .; v_gene: TRBV10-3; j_gene: TRBJ1-6; abundance: few; CDR3nt: TGTGCCAACGCCCGGGTTTTCGATTCACCCCTCCACTTT; CDR3aa: CANARVFDSPLHF
d_gene: .; v_gene: TRBV7-9; j_gene: TRBJ1-1; abundance: .; CDR3nt: TGTGCCAGCAGCTTGAAAGGGACGGAGAACACTGAAGCTTTCTTT; CDR3aa: CASSLKGTENTEAFF
d_gene: TRBD2; v_gene: TRBV20-1; j_gene: TRBJ2-7; abundance: .; CDR3nt: TGCAGTGCTAGATCTCCCGGGACTAGCGACGAGCAGTACTTC; CDR3aa: CSARSPGTSDEQYF
d_gene: .; v_gene: TRBV7-8; j_gene: TRBJ1-5; abundance: .; CDR3nt: TGTGCCAGTAGCGGAACCAGGGATCAGCCCCAGCATTTT; CDR3aa: CASSGTRDQPQHF
d_gene: .; v_gene: TRBV28; j_gene: TRBJ1-2; abundance: .; CDR3nt: TGTGCCAGCAGCAGACCGGGACTAAGAAAGGGCTACACCTTC; CDR3aa: CASSRPGLRKGYTF
d_gene: .; v_gene: TRBV4-1; j_gene: TRBJ1-6; abundance: .; CDR3nt: TGCGCCAGCAGCCAAGATACTGGATCGGGTTTCGCCCTCCACTTT; CDR3aa: CASSQDTGSGFALHF
d_gene: .; v_gene: TRBV10-3; j_gene: TRBJ2-1; abundance: .; CDR3nt: TGTGCCATGGGCCAGGGCTATGAGCAGTTCTTC; CDR3aa: CAMGQGYEQFF
d_gene: TRBD1; v_gene: TRBV3-1; j_gene: TRBJ2-5; abundance: few; CDR3nt: TGTGCCAGCAGCCGAATACAGGGGGGAGAGACCCAGTACTTC; CDR3aa: CASSRIQGGETQYF
d_gene: .; v_gene: TRBV20-1; j_gene: TRBJ1-4; abundance: many; CDR3nt: TGCAGTGCTAGAGATCGTGAAAAACTGTTTTTT; CDR3aa: CSARDREKLFF
d_gene: TRBD1; v_gene: TRBV6-1; j_gene: TRBJ1-1; abundance: .; CDR3nt: TGTGCCAGCAGTGGCCGCAGGGGGCTCGACACTGAAGCTTTCTTT; CDR3aa: CASSGRRGLDTEAFF
d_gene: TRBD1; v_gene: TRBV6-2/TRBV6-3; j_gene: TRBJ2-3; abundance: many; CDR3nt: TGTGCCAGCAGACCGGGACAGGGTGGCGCAGATACGCAGTATTTT; CDR3aa: CASRPGQGGADTQYF
d_gene: TRBD2; v_gene: TRBV7-8; j_gene: TRBJ2-5; abundance: .; CDR3nt: TGTGCCAGCAGCACGTGGACTAGATCCGGTCAAGAGACCCAGTACTTC; CDR3aa: CASSTWTRSGQETQYF
d_gene: TRBD1; v_gene: TRBV29-1; j_gene: TRBJ2-2; abundance: .; CDR3nt: TGCAGCGTCAGGGACAGTCTCTCAGCCGGGGAGCTGTTTTTT; CDR3aa: CSVRDSLSAGELFF
d_gene: .; v_gene: TRBV11-2; j_gene: TRBJ2-5; abundance: few; CDR3nt: TGTGCCAGCAGGTCGACTAGTGCTCGAGAGACCCAGTACTTC; CDR3aa: CASRSTSARETQYF
d_gene: TRBD2; v_gene: TRBV19; j_gene: TRBJ2-1; abundance: many; CDR3nt: TGTGCCAGTAGAGCGGGAGGGCCGGATGAGCAGTTCTTC; CDR3aa: CASRAGGPDEQFF
d_gene: .; v_gene: TRBV20-1; j_gene: TRBJ1-6; abundance: few; CDR3nt: TGCAGTGCGGGACGGGGAAAAAATTCACCCCTCCACTTT; CDR3aa: CSAGRGKNSPLHF